The 30 T cell receptor beta chains below come from one sample, sequenced in a study of T cells after yellow fever vaccination. Each CDR3 protein is one row after TCRdb ran MiXCR on the 5' RACE reads. The repertoire holds 500,000 to 650,000 distinct CDR3 sequences, with 17% as singletons. The sample here was PBMCs, taken around 5 days after the first yellow fever vaccination. These receptors were obtained from a man younger than 35 who received the YFV17D yellow fever vaccine.

This clonotype was observed a handful of times. This chain uses TRBV29-1 with TRBJ2-1; TRBD2 aligns across 11 bases. The CDR3 loop spans 15 amino acids. With V trimmed by 6 bases and J by 0 bases, 4 bases remained unmatched. CDR1 is SQVTM and CDR2 is ANQGSEA in the germline V gene. DNA for the CDR3: TGCAGCGTGACTAGCGGGGATAGCTCCTACAATGAGCAGTTCTTC. Translating gives CSVTSGDSSYNEQFF.

This clonotype was counted between two and nine times. The V and J genes are TRBV7-9 and TRBJ2-7; possible D gene TRBD2, 6 bases. Germline CDR1 reads SEHNR; CDR2 reads FQNEAQ (reference sequence). This CDR3 has 15 residues. V was shortened by 1 base and J by 0 bases, with 10 bases between the two germline ends. The CDR3 DNA is TGTGCCAGCAGCTTAGTGTCGGGGGACTCCTACGAGCAGTACGTC. Translation gives CASSLVSGDSYEQYV.

This chain uses TRBV30 with TRBJ2-7; TRBD2 aligns across 8 bases. The CDR3 has 13 amino acids. Trimming cost V 2 bases and J 9 bases; bases outside gene matches: 9. The germline CDR1 and CDR2 sequences are GTSNPN and SVGIG (reference sequence). CDR3 bases: TGTGCCTGGAGTATACTCGGGGGGGACGGGCAGTACTTC. The encoded protein is CAWSILGGDGQYF.

The rearrangement uses TRBV6-2 or TRBV6-3 and TRBJ1-5; TRBD1 is a possible D gene (5 bases). V lost 5 bases to trimming and J lost 0 bases, with 14 bases between them. This CDR3 is 16 amino acids long. The V gene's germline CDR1 is MNHEY and CDR2 SVGEGT. CDR3 sequence reads: CASSHLQRGSNQPQHF. The DNA of the CDR3 is TGTGCCAGCAGTCACCTCCAAAGGGGTAGCAATCAGCCCCAGCATTTT.

V and J are TRBV3-1 and TRBJ1-1; no definite D call. This CDR3 spans 13 amino acids. The V end lost 1 base, the J end lost 6 bases, and 9 bases lay between the germline ends. Germline V gives CDR1 LGHDT, CDR2 YNNKEL (reference sequence). The CDR3 DNA reads TGTGCCAGCAGCCAAGGGGGTGGGGCTGAAGCTTTCTTT. Its translation is CASSQGGGAEAFF.

The V gene is TRBV20-1, the J gene TRBJ2-5; D is unclear. Per germline, CDR1 DFQATT and CDR2 SNEGSKA (reference sequence). This CDR3 is 14 amino acids long. V lost 0 bases, J lost 1 base, and 9 bases lay in between. The CDR3: CSARDHLGQETQYF. The DNA of the CDR3 is TGCAGTGCTAGAGATCATCTAGGCCAAGAGACCCAGTACTTC.

This clonotype occurred a few times. The chain carries TRBV11-1 and TRBJ2-1; TRBD1 matches 10 bases. V trimming: 5 bases; J trimming: 0 bases; junction bases outside the gene matches: 4. Germline CDR1 reads SGHAT; CDR2 reads FQDESV (reference sequence). This CDR3 is 16 amino acids long. CDR3 nucleotide sequence: TGTGCCAGCAGCGCCAGGACAGGGGGCTCCTACAATGAGCAGTTCTTC. It translates to CASSARTGGSYNEQFF.

Only a few counts were recorded for this clonotype. The chain joins TRBV5-1 to TRBJ2-5, with 14 nucleotides matching TRBD2. The CDR3 totals 18 residues. Germline-derived CDR1 and CDR2 are SGHRS and YFSETQ. V gave up 4 bases and J gave up 0 bases; unmatched junction bases: 8. The CDR3 DNA reads as TGCGCCAGCAGCCTCGGACTAGCGGGGGGTACGTACCAAGAGACCCAGTACTTC. Protein product: CASSLGLAGGTYQETQYF.

This clonotype was seen only a few times. This chain joins TRBV7-6 and TRBJ2-5, with 12 bases identical to TRBD2. The germline gives CDR1 SGHVS, CDR2 FNYEAQ. The ends lost 3 bases at V and 2 bases at J; junction bases unmatched: 4. This CDR3 comprises 16 residues. The CDR3 DNA is TGTGCCAGCAGCTTGCCGACTAGCGGGGGACAAGAGACCCAGTACTTC. Protein sequence: CASSLPTSGGQETQYF.

The genes are TRBV4-3 and TRBJ2-3; D gene uncertain. CDR1 LGHNA and CDR2 YSLEER come from the germline V gene. The CDR3 extends over 13 amino acids. Trimming shortened V by 3 bases and J by 2 bases, and 6 bases separated the two germline ends. In DNA, the CDR3 is TGCGCCAGCAGCCAGAGAAACACAGATACGCAGTATTTT. Its protein is CASSQRNTDTQYF.

The chain joins TRBV10-3 to TRBJ2-5; 13 bases line up with TRBD2. There are 18 residues in the CDR3. Germline V gene lookup returns CDR1 ENHRY and CDR2 SYGVKD. V lost 5 bases to trimming and J lost 7 bases; unmatched junction nucleotides: 16. The CDR3 coding sequence is TGTGCCATCAGTATTTCGACTAGCGGGGGGCCAAAGTCTGGGACCCAGTACTTC. Its translation is CAISISTSGGPKSGTQYF.

The V and J genes are TRBV7-2 and TRBJ2-1; 8 bases map to TRBD1. This CDR3 is built from 14 residues. Trimming cost V 7 bases and J 4 bases; bases outside gene matches: 6. Germline V gene lookup returns CDR1 SGHTA and CDR2 FQGNSA. CDR3 DNA sequence: TGTGCCAGCACCCCGGACAGGGCTTACAATGAGCAGTTCTTC. This translates into CASTPDRAYNEQFF.

The V call is TRBV7-8, the J call TRBJ2-6; 7 positions match TRBD2. The CDR3 consists of 18 residues. Germline assignment: CDR1 SGHVS and CDR2 FQNEAQ. J was trimmed by 2 bases and V by 5 bases; bases with no gene match: 12. The CDR3 is CASSQGLERAAGANVLTF. The CDR3 coding sequence is TGTGCCAGCAGCCAAGGACTAGAAAGGGCGGCTGGGGCCAACGTCCTGACTTTC.

This clonotype has just a few counts. The CDR3: CASSSRDRDSGTQYF. CDR3 in DNA: TGTGCCAGCAGCTCCCGGGACAGGGATTCAGGGACCCAGTACTTC. V usage is TRBV7-9 and J usage is TRBJ2-5; 9 bases line up with TRBD1. CDR1 SEHNR and CDR2 FQNEAQ come from the germline V gene (reference sequence). This CDR3 region has 15 residues. V trimming: 4 bases; J trimming: 7 bases; junction bases outside the gene matches: 10.

This clonotype was found a few times. The chain recombines TRBV20-1 with TRBJ2-3, with 8 bases that match TRBD2. With V trimmed by 5 bases and J by 1 base, 8 bases remained unmatched. Germline assignment: CDR1 DFQATT and CDR2 SNEGSKA (reference sequence). CDR3 length: 15 residues. DNA for the CDR3: TGCAGTGCTGTCGGGGGGGCCATTGGCACAGATACGCAGTATTTT. This sequence encodes CSAVGGAIGTDTQYF.

This clonotype was seen a few times. The chain couples TRBV18 to TRBJ1-2; the match to TRBD1 covers 7 bases. After removal of 3 bases from V and 0 bases from J, the junction contained 7 bases not matched to a gene. Germline CDR1 and CDR2: KGHSH and LQKENI. CDR3 length: 16 amino acids. CDR3 bases: TGTGCCAGCTCACCTAGACAGGGCTTGGCTAACTATGGCTACACCTTC. Its translation is CASSPRQGLANYGYTF.

This clonotype was observed a handful of times. V usage is TRBV6-1 and J usage is TRBJ1-1; 7 bases are shared with TRBD1. The germline V gene encodes CDR1 MNHNS and CDR2 SASEGT. The V and J ends lost 4 bases and 4 bases, in that order; junction bases with no gene match: 3. This CDR3 region has 13 residues. The CDR3 protein is CASSVDRSTEAFF. CDR3 DNA sequence: TGTGCCAGCAGTGTGGACAGGTCCACTGAAGCTTTCTTT.

The chain links TRBV18 to TRBJ2-2; D tentatively reads TRBD1 or TRBD2 (5 bases each). Trimming cost V 1 base and J 1 base, with 10 bases left between them. The CDR3 consists of 16 residues. Germline loops: CDR1 KGHSH, CDR2 LQKENI. This chain's CDR3 is CASSPQSGGNTGELFF. The CDR3 DNA reads as TGTGCCAGCTCACCACAGTCTGGGGGGAACACCGGGGAGCTGTTTTTT.

CDR3 nucleotide sequence: TGCAGCGTTGTCGGACAGGGATTCTACTCCTACAATGAGCAGTTCTTC. Translated, it gives CSVVGQGFYSYNEQFF. The chain links TRBV29-1 to TRBJ2-1; the match to TRBD1 covers 8 bases. There are 16 residues in the CDR3. The J segment lost 0 bases and the V segment lost 4 bases, leaving 8 bases of the junction unmatched. Germline lookup yields CDR1 SQVTM and CDR2 ANQGSEA.

This clonotype was counted between two and nine times. DNA for the CDR3: TGTGCCAGCAGTTACTCGGGTATCAGGGGGGCTAAAGAGCAGTTCTTC. This codes for CASSYSGIRGAKEQFF. This chain connects TRBV6-5 to TRBJ2-1; D perhaps matches TRBD1 (7 bases). The germline gives CDR1 MNHEY, CDR2 SVGAGI. The CDR3 runs to 16 residues. Trimming took 0 bases from V and 10 from J, leaving 19 bases between them.

This clonotype has a handful of counts. The gene calls are TRBV18 and TRBJ1-5; D uncertain. Germline lookup yields CDR1 KGHSH and CDR2 LQKENI. This CDR3 comprises 16 residues. The V gene lost 3 bases and the J gene lost 4 bases, with 16 bases spanning the gap. The CDR3 nucleotides read TGTGCCAGCTCACCCGAAGCTCTGATGGGGAATCAGCCCCAGCATTTT. It yields the protein CASSPEALMGNQPQHF.

To note about this clonotype: Mismatch with germline at one junction end may stem from a read error. This sequence joins TRBV28 and TRBJ2-1; D call uncertain. CDR1 MDHEN and CDR2 SYDVKM come from the germline V gene. This CDR3 is built from 15 residues. CDR3 region: CSSSSPRWTDNEQFF. The DNA of the CDR3 is TGTTCCAGCAGTTCGCCACGATGGACGGACAATGAGCAGTTCTTC.

This clonotype was found once. The V call is TRBV7-2, the J call TRBJ2-1, with TRBD2 matching over 11 bases. CDR3 length: 21 residues. The J segment lost 0 bases and the V segment lost 0 bases, leaving 13 bases of the junction unmatched. Germline values: CDR1 SGHTA, CDR2 FQGNSA. CDR3 bases: TGTGCCAGCAGCTTAGCGCTGTCTAGCGGGGGGTGGGACCGCTCCTACAATGAGCAGTTCTTC. Amino acid sequence: CASSLALSSGGWDRSYNEQFF.

This clonotype was found a few times. The CDR3 DNA reads as TGCGCCAGCAGCTTGCTGGGACAGAGAACTTCCTACTCCTACGAGCAGTACTTC. Translation: CASSLLGQRTSYSYEQYF. V and J are TRBV5-1 and TRBJ2-7, with 7 bases fitting TRBD1. With V trimmed by 1 base and J by 0 bases, 13 bases remained unmatched. Germline V gene data show CDR1 as SGHRS and CDR2 as YFSETQ. This CDR3 comprises 18 residues.

In this sample, this clonotype turned up many times. V gene TRBV7-9 combines with J gene TRBJ1-1; D is perhaps TRBD1 (6 bases). Germline V gene lookup returns CDR1 SEHNR and CDR2 FQNEAQ (reference sequence). Trimming removed 10 bases from V and 3 bases from J, with 12 bases in between. CDR3 length: 12 amino acids. Written as DNA, the CDR3 is TGTGCCATAGACAGGCCCCACACTGAAGCTTTCTTT. Protein sequence: CAIDRPHTEAFF.

This clonotype was counted between two and nine times. The V gene is TRBV12-3 or TRBV12-4, the J gene TRBJ2-3, with 8 positions matching TRBD2. The V gene end was trimmed by 8 bases and the J gene end by 8 bases; junction bases not matched to a gene: 6. The CDR3 length is 12 residues. DNA for the CDR3: TGTGCCAGCCGCCGGGGGGGTCCTACGCAGTATTTT. As protein: CASRRGGPTQYF.

This clonotype was seen a few times. The genes are TRBV29-1 and TRBJ2-7; no definite D call. CDR3 length: 13 amino acids. Per germline, CDR1 SQVTM and CDR2 ANQGSEA. V lost 2 bases to trimming and J lost 2 bases, with 10 bases between them. CDR3 amino acids: CSVEFGSPYEQYF. The CDR3 DNA follows: TGCAGCGTTGAATTTGGTTCCCCCTACGAGCAGTACTTC.

Only a few counts were recorded for this clonotype. The chain combines TRBV7-2 with TRBJ1-1; D remains unclear. The germline CDR1 and CDR2 sequences are SGHTA and FQGNSA. V was trimmed by 5 bases and J by 7 bases, leaving 17 bases between them. CDR3 length: 14 residues. CDR3 residues: CASSPSLARLEAFF. CDR3 bases: TGTGCCAGCAGCCCTAGTCTAGCGAGACTTGAAGCTTTCTTT.

The rearrangement links TRBV5-1 to TRBJ2-7; D is unclear. Germline CDR1 and CDR2: SGHRS and YFSETQ. The CDR3 has 15 residues. With 0 bases removed from V and 3 bases from J, the gap between germline ends came to 13 bases. The CDR3 DNA reads TGCGCCAGCAGCTTGGAGGTGGGATCTAACTACGAGCAGTACTTC. Translating gives CASSLEVGSNYEQYF.

J is TRBJ1-6 and V is TRBV6-5; D gene uncertain. V was cut by 0 bases and J by 5 bases, with 11 bases left in between. Germline loops: CDR1 MNHEY, CDR2 SVGAGI. The CDR3 length is 16 residues. The DNA for the CDR3 is TGTGCCAGCAGTTACTCGGCAGCCTATAATAATTCACCCCTCCACTTT. Its protein is CASSYSAAYNNSPLHF.